The rows below give T cell receptor beta chains drawn from one sample of a study of T cell responses to AZD1222 COVID-19 vaccine. The assay was immunoSEQ multiplex PCR, and TCRdb's table has in-frame clones only and misses some. This table has roughly 80,000 clones, around 90% appearing once. Sequenced material: peripheral blood, taken on day 0 of MenACWY control vaccination. These receptors originate from an adult in good health. Both conserved end residues are part of each CDR3. D genes are given only for firm matches. Clone size is given for some rows only: seen once, a few or many times, or a class if the clone is expanded.

D: TRBD2; J: TRBJ2-1; size: once; V: TRBV15; CDR3: CATSPSSGVYNEQFF; DNA: TGTGCCACCAGCCCGAGTAGCGGGGTTTACAATGAGCAGTTCTTC
D: NA; J: TRBJ1-2; size: few; V: TRBV7-9; CDR3: CASSPYRDGYTF; DNA: TGTGCCAGCAGCCCCTATCGCGATGGCTACACCTTC
D: NA; J: TRBJ1-6; size: once; V: TRBV6-1; CDR3: CASSDTGGFYNSPLHF; DNA: TGTGCCAGCAGTGATACAGGCGGGTTCTATAATTCACCCCTCCACTTT
D: NA; J: TRBJ2-2; size: NA; V: TRBV30; CDR3: CACPRKGLGTGELFF; DNA: TGTGCCTGTCCTCGGAAGGGTTTGGGGACCGGGGAGCTGTTTTTT
D: NA; J: TRBJ2-7; size: NA; V: TRBV6-2/TRBV6-3; CDR3: CASSPGTYEQYF; DNA: TGTGCCAGCAGCCCGGGGACTTACGAGCAGTACTTC
D: NA; J: TRBJ1-5; size: NA; V: TRBV30; CDR3: CAWSVRGYGNQPQHF; DNA: TGTGCCTGGAGCGTAAGGGGGTACGGCAATCAGCCCCAGCATTTT
D: NA; J: TRBJ1-2; size: NA; V: TRBV6-6; CDR3: CASRGGPDIYGYTF; DNA: TGTGCCAGCAGGGGAGGCCCCGATATCTATGGCTACACCTTC
D: NA; J: TRBJ1-1; size: NA; V: TRBV9; CDR3: CASSVVEGYTEAFF; DNA: TGTGCCAGCAGCGTAGTTGAAGGGTACACTGAAGCTTTCTTT
D: NA; J: TRBJ2-2; size: NA; V: TRBV5-1; CDR3: CASSEKGELFF; DNA: TGCGCCAGCAGCGAAAAAGGGGAGCTGTTTTTT
D: NA; J: TRBJ1-1; size: NA; V: TRBV30; CDR3: CAWMLNTEAFF; DNA: TGTGCCTGGATGCTCAATACTGAAGCTTTCTTT
D: NA; J: TRBJ1-6; size: NA; V: TRBV11-2; CDR3: CASSLDRPDNNSPLHF; DNA: TGTGCCAGCAGCTTAGATCGTCCCGATAATAATTCACCCCTCCACTTT
D: TRBD1; J: TRBJ1-6; size: NA; V: TRBV18; CDR3: CASSPGQGAVSPLHF; DNA: TGTGCCAGCTCACCGGGGCAGGGGGCGGTTTCACCCCTCCACTTT
D: NA; J: TRBJ1-3; size: once; V: TRBV6-5; CDR3: CASQIGDGNTIYF; DNA: TGTGCCAGCCAGATAGGGGATGGAAACACCATATATTTT
D: TRBD1; J: TRBJ1-1; size: NA; V: TRBV10-1; CDR3: CASPGTGGTEAFF; DNA: TGCGCCAGCCCCGGGACAGGGGGGACTGAAGCTTTCTTT
D: TRBD1; J: TRBJ1-2; size: NA; V: TRBV10-3; CDR3: CAIAPGQGARGYTF; DNA: TGTGCCATAGCTCCGGGACAGGGGGCGCGAGGCTACACCTTC
D: NA; J: TRBJ1-1; size: NA; V: TRBV5-6; CDR3: CASSLSTEAFF; DNA: TGTGCCAGCAGCTTGTCAACTGAAGCTTTCTTT
D: TRBD1; J: TRBJ1-2; size: NA; V: TRBV11-2; CDR3: CASSRIGQVYGYTF; DNA: TGTGCCAGCAGCCGAATCGGACAGGTCTATGGCTACACCTTC
D: NA; J: TRBJ1-3; size: NA; V: TRBV3-1/TRBV3-2; CDR3: CASSGSSGNTIYF; DNA: TGTGCCAGCAGCGGATCGTCTGGAAACACCATATATTTT
D: NA; J: TRBJ2-1; size: NA; V: TRBV12-3/TRBV12-4; CDR3: CASSLGHTDEQFF; DNA: TGTGCCAGCAGTTTAGGGCATACCGATGAGCAGTTCTTC
D: TRBD1; J: TRBJ1-2; size: NA; V: TRBV30; CDR3: CAWSPGQGYGYTF; DNA: TGTGCCTGGAGCCCGGGACAGGGCTATGGCTACACCTTC
D: TRBD1; J: TRBJ2-1; size: NA; V: TRBV6-5; CDR3: CASSSYVQGTEQFF; DNA: TGTGCCAGCAGTTCTTATGTACAGGGGACTGAGCAGTTCTTC
D: TRBD1; J: TRBJ1-1; size: NA; V: TRBV5-1; CDR3: CASSRAGGGAEAFF; DNA: TGCGCCAGCAGCCGGGCAGGGGGCGGGGCTGAAGCTTTCTTT
D: TRBD2; J: TRBJ2-3; size: NA; V: TRBV24-1; CDR3: CATSSSGGAGTQYF; DNA: TGTGCCACCAGCTCTAGCGGGGGGGCCGGTACGCAGTATTTT
D: NA; J: TRBJ2-4; size: NA; V: TRBV6-2/TRBV6-3; CDR3: CASSYEGTKNIQYF; DNA: TGTGCCAGCAGTTACGAAGGAACCAAAAACATTCAGTACTTC
D: TRBD1; J: TRBJ1-2; size: NA; V: TRBV9; CDR3: CASTAGGTGALGTYGYTF; DNA: TGTGCCAGCACCGCCGGAGGGACAGGGGCCCTAGGGACCTATGGCTACACCTTC
D: TRBD2; J: TRBJ2-1; size: NA; V: TRBV4-3; CDR3: CASSQSGLAGLDEQFF; DNA: TGCGCCAGCAGCCAATCGGGACTAGCGGGGCTGGATGAGCAGTTCTTC
D: NA; J: TRBJ2-7; size: NA; V: TRBV2; CDR3: CASSQTGRDNPYEQYF; DNA: TGTGCCAGCAGCCAGACAGGCCGGGACAACCCCTACGAGCAGTACTTC
D: TRBD1; J: TRBJ1-5; size: NA; V: TRBV7-2; CDR3: CASSSSGQGFGQPQHF; DNA: TGTGCCAGCAGTTCGTCGGGACAGGGGTTCGGTCAGCCCCAGCATTTT
D: TRBD1; J: TRBJ1-1; size: NA; V: TRBV19; CDR3: CATKGQGASEAFF; DNA: TGTGCCACAAAGGGACAGGGGGCGAGTGAAGCTTTCTTT
D: NA; J: TRBJ1-6; size: NA; V: TRBV7-8; CDR3: CASSTASGNYNSPLHF; DNA: TGTGCCAGCAGCACCGCGTCAGGGAACTATAATTCACCCCTCCACTTT
D: TRBD1; J: TRBJ1-2; size: NA; V: TRBV12-3/TRBV12-4; CDR3: CASSWGTAGGYTF; DNA: TGTGCCAGCAGTTGGGGGACAGCGGGCGGCTACACCTTC
D: NA; J: TRBJ1-6; size: NA; V: TRBV5-6; CDR3: CASSSAMTGWGSPLHF; DNA: TGTGCCAGCAGCTCCGCTATGACGGGATGGGGATCACCCCTCCACTTT
D: TRBD1; J: TRBJ1-2; size: NA; V: TRBV30; CDR3: CAWNRDRSYGYTF; DNA: TGTGCCTGGAATCGGGACAGGAGCTATGGCTACACCTTC
D: NA; J: TRBJ2-1; size: NA; V: TRBV18; CDR3: CASSRRAASSYNEQFF; DNA: TGTGCCAGCTCACGCCGGGCGGCGAGCTCCTACAATGAGCAGTTCTTC
D: NA; J: TRBJ2-5; size: once; V: TRBV6-5; CDR3: CASTPPGAFGTQYF; DNA: TGTGCCAGCACCCCGCCCGGGGCATTCGGGACCCAGTACTTC
D: NA; J: TRBJ1-4; size: NA; V: TRBV21-1; CDR3: CASSKALWGMKLFF; DNA: TGTGCCAGCAGCAAAGCGCTTTGGGGCATGAAACTGTTTTTT
D: TRBD1; J: TRBJ2-5; size: NA; V: TRBV7-9; CDR3: CASSLVAGGETQYF; DNA: TGTGCCAGCAGCTTAGTGGCAGGGGGAGAGACCCAGTACTTC
D: NA; J: TRBJ2-1; size: NA; V: TRBV9; CDR3: CASSVEGANNEQFF; DNA: TGTGCCAGCAGCGTAGAAGGGGCCAACAATGAGCAGTTCTTC
D: TRBD2; J: TRBJ2-4; size: NA; V: TRBV2; CDR3: CASGTSGGAAKNIQYF; DNA: TGTGCCAGCGGGACTAGCGGGGGGGCGGCCAAAAACATTCAGTACTTC
D: NA; J: TRBJ1-6; size: NA; V: TRBV6-2/TRBV6-3; CDR3: CASSYSPQLSNLHF; DNA: TGTGCCAGCAGTTACTCCCCACAGCTCTCCAACCTCCACTTT
D: TRBD1; J: TRBJ1-5; size: NA; V: TRBV27; CDR3: CASSLSGTGGQPQHF; DNA: TGTGCCAGCAGTTTATCGGGGACAGGGGGTCAGCCCCAGCATTTT